Listed below are T cell receptor beta chains from one sample, sequenced in a study of T cell changes during pregnancy in multiple sclerosis. Assay: immunoSEQ multiplex PCR; the TCRdb copy retains only in-frame clones and omits some. The sample carries approximately 97,000 clones, about nine tenths recorded once. Material: peripheral blood, obtained after pregnancy. These receptors came from a female donor in good health, enrolled as a control in a pregnancy study. CDR3s include the opening cysteine and the closing phenylalanine or tryptophan.

j_call v_call cdr3_aa
TRBJ2-1 TRBV29-1 CSAGDRASYNEQFF
TRBJ1-5 TRBV7-9 CASSLTGLSVEPQHF
TRBJ2-5 TRBV2 CASTFGGQETQYF
TRBJ2-7 TRBV5-4 CASSPGGEQYF
TRBJ1-4 TRBV18 CASSLSTGGLEKLFF
TRBJ1-5 TRBV28 CASSNDRGLGNQPQHF
TRBJ2-5 TRBV10-3 CAIRGQQETQYF
TRBJ1-3 TRBV30 CAWSGGLVGNTIYF
TRBJ1-2 TRBV7-2 CASSLQTEPPRGYTF
TRBJ2-1 TRBV6-5 CASSYDVAGNNEQFF
TRBJ1-5 TRBV7-8 CASSPPNQPQHF
TRBJ2-3 TRBV29-1 CSVGLGAADTQYF
TRBJ1-4 TRBV11-2 CASSLGYRRATNEKLFF
TRBJ2-1 TRBV18 CASSPPRAYNEQFF
TRBJ2-3 TRBV28 CASSDPRGRSRDTQYF
TRBJ1-5 TRBV27 CASGRVRQPQHF
TRBJ1-6 TRBV6-5 CASSGRGSPLHF
TRBJ1-4 TRBV14 CASSHLRGLAEKLFF
TRBJ2-5 TRBV25-1 CASSEYYPGAETQYF
TRBJ2-2 TRBV28 CASSFQYTTNTGELFF
TRBJ1-6 TRBV2 CASSGGQGAFNSPLHF
TRBJ1-1 TRBV2 CASSSRGEAFF
TRBJ2-7 TRBV7-2 CASSLSSGGALEQYF
TRBJ2-7 TRBV5-6 CASSLVSSYEQYF
TRBJ2-7 TRBV4-1 CASSPNRVYEQYF
TRBJ2-3 TRBV7-2 CAVPTSGVQDTQYF
TRBJ1-1 TRBV6-1 CASRQGRETEAFF